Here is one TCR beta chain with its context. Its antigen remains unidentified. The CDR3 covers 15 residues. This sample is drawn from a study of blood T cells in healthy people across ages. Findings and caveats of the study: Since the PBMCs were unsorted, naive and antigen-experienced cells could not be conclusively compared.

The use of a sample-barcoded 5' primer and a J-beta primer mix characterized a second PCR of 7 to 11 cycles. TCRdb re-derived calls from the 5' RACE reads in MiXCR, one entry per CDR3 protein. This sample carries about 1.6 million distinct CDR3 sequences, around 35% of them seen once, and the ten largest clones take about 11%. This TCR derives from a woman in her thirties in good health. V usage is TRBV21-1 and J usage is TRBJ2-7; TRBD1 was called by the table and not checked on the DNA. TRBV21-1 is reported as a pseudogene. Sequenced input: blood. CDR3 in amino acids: CASTPGPGVNYEQYF. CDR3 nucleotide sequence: TGTGCCAGCACCCCGGGGCCAGGGGTGAACTACGAGCAGTACTTC.